These 30 T cell receptor beta chains were sequenced from one sample in a study of immune evolution from preneoplasia to lung adenocarcinoma. TCRdb's table, derived via immunoSEQ multiplex PCR, lists solely in-frame clones and lacks some. The data hold some 11,000 clones, with around three quarters observed a single time. Sequenced material: FFPE normal lung tissue adjacent to the tumor. The receptors here all came from a person between 60 and 69 years old with lung adenocarcinoma. Some clones in this sample may be carry-over from other donors' samples.

This CDR3 reads CASSPAGNLHTQYF. In DNA form, the CDR3 reads TGTGCCAGCTCACCAGCAGGGAACCTCCATACGCAGTATTTT. V usage is TRBV18 and J usage is TRBJ2-3, with D perhaps matching TRBD1 (5 bases). V shed 2 bases and J shed 7 bases, with 13 bases lying between them. The CDR3 extends over 14 amino acids. From germline, CDR1 is KGHSH and CDR2 LQKENI.

The chain couples TRBV13 to TRBJ1-2, with unresolved D. CDR3 length: 15 residues. Germline V gives CDR1 PRHDT, CDR2 FYEKMQ (reference sequence). V was trimmed by 4 bases and J by 1 base, leaving 13 bases between them. The chain's CDR3 is CASSSRRTLNYGYTF. CDR3 DNA sequence: TGTGCCAGCAGCTCGCGCAGGACCCTTAACTATGGCTACACCTTC.

By proportion, this clone is large. The chain uses TRBV6-5 and TRBJ2-3; 8 bases fit TRBD1. Germline V CDR1 and CDR2: MNHEY, SVGAGI. This CDR3 comprises 15 residues. Germline trimming cut 2 bases from V and 5 bases from J; bases unmatched to any gene: 6. In nucleotides, the CDR3 is TGTGCCAGCAGTTACGACAGGGGCCGGGGAGATACGCAGTATTTT. Amino acid sequence: CASSYDRGRGDTQYF.

CDR3 loop: CSVGWGSNQPQHF. The CDR3 DNA is TGCAGCGTTGGGTGGGGGAGCAATCAGCCCCAGCATTTT. V usage is TRBV29-1 and J usage is TRBJ1-5, with TRBD1 as a possible D gene (5 bases). V lost 4 bases to trimming and J lost 1 base, with 8 bases between them. This CDR3 comprises 13 residues. Per the germline V gene, CDR1 is SQVTM and CDR2 is ANQGSEA.

The chain combines TRBV28 with TRBJ2-1; possible D gene TRBD1, 6 bases. V lost 5 bases and J lost 4, with 6 bases in between. Looked up from germline, CDR1 is MDHEN and CDR2 is SYDVKM. The CDR3 runs to 12 residues. Written as DNA, the CDR3 is TGTGCCAGCAGTAGGGGGTACAATGAGCAGTTCTTC. Protein product: CASSRGYNEQFF.

The V call is TRBV7-2, the J call TRBJ2-7, with D possibly TRBD2 on 6 matching bases. The CDR3 is 16 amino acids. The V end lost 5 bases, the J end lost 0 bases, and 17 bases lay between the germline ends. Germline V gene sequence: CDR1 SGHTA, CDR2 FQGNSA. The CDR3 DNA reads TGTGCCAGCAGCCTAACGGGAGCCTTCGGCTCCTACGAGCAGTACTTC. This gives the protein CASSLTGAFGSYEQYF.

The chain recombines TRBV7-6 with TRBJ2-3; D uncertain. The CDR3 spans 13 residues. Germline V gene lookup returns CDR1 SGHVS and CDR2 FNYEAQ. V dropped 4 bases and J dropped 6 bases, with 11 bases sitting between them. The CDR3 region is CASSSTDADTQYF. The DNA of the CDR3 is TGTGCCAGCAGCTCTACTGATGCTGATACGCAGTATTTT.

The chain is built from TRBV2 and TRBJ2-7; D perhaps matches TRBD1 (5 bases). CDR3 length: 14 amino acids. Trimming shortened V by 3 bases and J by 0 bases, and 9 bases separated the two germline ends. The germline CDR1 and CDR2 sequences are SNHLY and FYNNEI. Here the CDR3 DNA reads TGTGCCAGCAGTGACTCACAGGTCTCCTACGAGCAGTACTTC. As protein: CASSDSQVSYEQYF.

CDR3 loop: CASSSGTGAYEQFF. In nucleotides, the CDR3 is TGTGCCAGCAGCTCCGGGACAGGGGCATATGAGCAGTTCTTC. This sequence joins TRBV6-6 and TRBJ2-1; TRBD1 aligns across 10 bases. The CDR3 is 14 residues long. Trimming cost V 6 bases and J 8 bases; bases outside gene matches: 7. The germline CDR1 and CDR2 sequences are MNHNY and SVGAGI (reference sequence).

This clone was seen a handful of times. The chain has TRBV29-1 and TRBJ1-2, with D unresolved. There are 11 residues in the CDR3. Per germline, CDR1 SQVTM and CDR2 ANQGSEA. V lost 5 bases to trimming and J lost 8 bases, with 12 bases between them. Here the CDR3 reads CSVKMPWGYTF. The CDR3 bases are TGCAGCGTTAAGATGCCTTGGGGCTACACCTTC.

This clone is classed as medium-sized. J is TRBJ1-5 and V is TRBV11-1; unclear D gene. Germline V CDR1 and CDR2: SGHAT, FQDESV (reference sequence). Trimming left V 2 bases short and J 4 bases short, with 9 bases between. This CDR3 is 14 amino acids long. This CDR3 is CASSLKGFNQPQHF. CDR3 DNA: TGTGCCAGCAGCTTAAAGGGCTTTAATCAGCCCCAGCATTTT.

The V call is TRBV6-5, the J call TRBJ1-5; 10 nucleotides match TRBD1. This CDR3 has 15 amino acids. Germline V CDR1 and CDR2: MNHEY, SVGAGI. With V trimmed by 7 bases and J by 7 bases, 10 bases remained unmatched. CDR3 in amino acids: CASKPTGGEIQPQHF. Written as DNA, the CDR3 is TGTGCCAGCAAACCGACAGGGGGCGAGATCCAGCCCCAGCATTTT.

Only a few counts were recorded for this clone. The chain links TRBV7-9 to TRBJ1-4; D not certain. V was pared by 5 bases and J by 8 bases, with 12 bases between. Germline V gene data show CDR1 as SEHNR and CDR2 as FQNEAQ (reference sequence). The CDR3 runs 13 residues. CDR3 nucleotide sequence: TGTGCCAGCAGCCGAGGAGCCGGGGAAAAACTGTTTTTT. Amino acid sequence: CASSRGAGEKLFF.

The chain combines TRBV12-5 with TRBJ2-7; the D gene could be TRBD1 or TRBD2 (5 bases each). Germline loops: CDR1 LGHNT, CDR2 FRNRAP. The CDR3 is 16 residues long. Trimming shortened V by 5 bases and J by 3 bases, and 20 bases separated the two germline ends. The CDR3 DNA reads as TGTGCTAGTGGTCCGCGTGAGGGACGAGCCTTCTACGAGCAGTACTTC. It encodes CASGPREGRAFYEQYF.

The chain uses TRBV7-9 and TRBJ2-3; 11 bases match TRBD2. Trimming cost V 4 bases and J 5 bases; bases outside gene matches: 8. CDR3 size: 16 residues. From germline, CDR1 is SEHNR and CDR2 FQNEAQ (reference sequence). The CDR3 reads CASSSNSGRDGDTQYF. The CDR3 DNA sequence: TGTGCCAGCAGCTCGAATAGCGGGAGGGACGGAGATACGCAGTATTTT.

The V call is TRBV9, the J call TRBJ2-2; possibly TRBD1 or TRBD2 for D (5 bases each). The CDR3 is 14 residues long. The ends were cut back, 5 bases at V and 4 bases at J, with 12 bases in the middle. The germline CDR1 and CDR2 sequences are SGDLS and YYNGEE. Here the CDR3 reads CASRDTRGTGELFF. The CDR3 DNA follows: TGTGCCAGCAGAGACACGAGGGGCACCGGGGAGCTGTTTTTT.

The chain combines TRBV18 with TRBJ2-7; no firm D call. V was clipped by 2 bases and J by 3 bases, with 11 bases between them. Germline V gene data show CDR1 as KGHSH and CDR2 as LQKENI. The CDR3 loop spans 14 amino acids. CDR3 sequence: CASSPIIRNYEQYF. CDR3 bases: TGTGCCAGCTCACCAATCATTCGAAACTACGAGCAGTACTTC.

The chain employs TRBV11-3 and TRBJ2-5, with TRBD2 matching 13 bases. There are 17 residues in the CDR3. Germline V gene sequence: CDR1 SGHNT, CDR2 YENEEA. V shed 1 base, J shed 2 bases, and the junction held 4 bases outside the gene matches. The CDR3 DNA follows: TGTGCCAGCAGCTTAGGACTAGCGGGAGGTGGGCAAGAGACCCAGTACTTC. Its translation: CASSLGLAGGGQETQYF.

The chain couples TRBV5-6 to TRBJ2-2, with no clear D. V lost 4 bases and J lost 7, with 17 bases in between. The germline CDR1 and CDR2 sequences are SGHDT and YYEEEE. This CDR3 has 15 residues. CDR3 coding DNA: TGTGCCAGCAGCAAACTACCACAGAAGGGCGGGGAGCTGTTTTTT. This codes for CASSKLPQKGGELFF.

The rearrangement uses TRBV9 and TRBJ2-1; D is perhaps TRBD1 or TRBD2 (6 bases each). V lost 0 bases, J lost 5 bases, and 18 bases lay in between. This CDR3 region has 17 residues. Germline CDR1 and CDR2: SGDLS and YYNGEE. The chain's CDR3 is CASSVGSRGGTHNEQFF. CDR3 in DNA: TGTGCCAGCAGCGTAGGCAGCCGGGGCGGGACACACAATGAGCAGTTCTTC.

The CDR3: CASSLSGTEYEQYF. The CDR3 DNA reads TGTGCCAGCTCACTTTCCGGGACAGAGTACGAGCAGTACTTC. This sequence joins TRBV18 and TRBJ2-7; 7 bases align to TRBD1. After removal of 4 bases from V and 4 bases from J, the junction contained 7 bases not matched to a gene. CDR1 is KGHSH and CDR2 is LQKENI in the germline V gene. The CDR3 is 14 amino acids.

The chain employs TRBV2 and TRBJ2-4, with a possible D match to TRBD2 (6 bases). Looked up from germline, CDR1 is SNHLY and CDR2 is FYNNEI. The CDR3 consists of 14 residues. Trimming cost V 2 bases and J 2 bases, with 7 bases left between them. In DNA, the CDR3 is TGTGCCAGCAGTGAACGGGGGACCAAAAACATTCAGTACTTC. This gives the protein CASSERGTKNIQYF. Variable domain in full (rest from reference TRBV2 and TRBJ2-4): EPEVTQTPSHQVTQMGQEVILRCVPISNHLYFYWYRQILGQKVEFLVSFYNNEISEKSEIFDDQFSVERPDGSNFTLKIRSTKLEDSAMYFCASSERGTKNIQYFGAGTRLSVL.

This clone was counted a single time. The rearrangement uses TRBV6-5 and TRBJ1-5; no clear D gene. Per the germline V gene, CDR1 is MNHEY and CDR2 is SVGAGI. The CDR3 is 13 residues long. Trimming cost V 3 bases and J 7 bases, with 10 bases left between them. CDR3: CASSYQPGQPQHF. DNA for the CDR3: TGTGCCAGCAGTTATCAACCGGGGCAGCCCCAGCATTTT.

The chain uses TRBV5-4 and TRBJ1-2, with D possibly TRBD1 on 5 matching bases. The germline CDR1 and CDR2 sequences are SGHNT and YYREEE (reference sequence). V gave up 4 bases and J gave up 8 bases, with 18 bases separating them. This CDR3 spans 14 amino acids. CDR3 protein: CASSPRDSGGGYTF. CDR3 sequence (DNA): TGTGCCAGCAGCCCTCGGGACTCCGGGGGAGGCTACACCTTC.

The gene calls are TRBV7-9 and TRBJ2-1; D not certain. The length of the CDR3 is 12 residues. CDR1 and CDR2 from the germline V gene are SEHNR and FQNEAQ (reference sequence). The V gene lost 3 bases and the J gene lost 5 bases, with 5 bases spanning the gap. CDR3 residues: CASSFDHNEQFF. The CDR3 DNA is TGTGCCAGCAGCTTCGATCACAATGAGCAGTTCTTC.

The chain has TRBV30 and TRBJ1-1, with D possibly being TRBD1 (5 bases). This CDR3 region has 13 residues. Trimming took off 1 base at V and 3 bases at J, with 9 bases between the two ends. Germline CDR1 and CDR2: GTSNPN and SVGIG (reference sequence). CDR3 region: CAWSEAGHTEAFF. CDR3 DNA sequence: TGTGCCTGGAGTGAGGCAGGGCACACTGAAGCTTTCTTT. Drawing the rest from reference TRBV30 and TRBJ1-1, the complete variable domain is SQTIHQWPATLVQPVGSPLSLECTVEGTSNPNLYWYRQAAGRGLQLLFYSVGIGQISSEVPQNLSASRPQDRQFILSSKKLLLSDSGFYLCAWSEAGHTEAFFGQGTRLTVV.

The V and J genes are TRBV7-2 and TRBJ1-1; perhaps TRBD1 as D (5 bases). Trimming took 4 bases from V and 1 from J, leaving 13 bases between them. The CDR3 is 15 residues long. Germline values: CDR1 SGHTA, CDR2 FQGNSA. The DNA for the CDR3 is TGTGCCAGCAGCTCCTACGGGGGACCGAACACTGAAGCTTTCTTT. Its protein product is CASSSYGGPNTEAFF.

The chain joins TRBV28 to TRBJ1-1, with D uncertain. V was pared by 3 bases and J by 1 base, with 12 bases between. Germline CDR1 reads MDHEN; CDR2 reads SYDVKM. The CDR3 totals 15 residues. DNA for the CDR3: TGTGCCAGCAGTTTGTATGGACGGACGAACACTGAAGCTTTCTTT. Protein product: CASSLYGRTNTEAFF.

This chain connects TRBV18 to TRBJ2-5; 9 nucleotides align to TRBD2. Losses at the gene ends were 6 bases for V and 2 bases for J; bases not matched to a gene: 7. This CDR3 contains 15 residues. In germline, CDR1 is KGHSH, CDR2 LQKENI. The DNA of the CDR3 is TGTGCCAGCTCGGCCTTTAGCGGGAGTCAAGAGACCCAGTACTTC. This sequence encodes CASSAFSGSQETQYF.

The chain joins TRBV7-2 to TRBJ1-4; D uncertain. Germline V gene lookup returns CDR1 SGHTA and CDR2 FQGNSA. V gave up 1 base and J gave up 7 bases, with 10 bases separating them. This CDR3 region has 14 residues. The CDR3 reads CASSLGRWSEKLFF. CDR3 in DNA: TGTGCCAGCAGCTTAGGGAGGTGGAGTGAAAAACTGTTTTTT. Variable domain in full (rest from reference TRBV7-2 and TRBJ1-4): GAGVSQSPSNKVTEKGKDVELRCDPISGHTALYWYRQSLGQGLEFLIYFQGNSAPDKSGLPSDRFSAERTGGSVSTLTIQRTQQEDSAVYLCASSLGRWSEKLFFGSGTQLSVL.